This TCR beta chain was documented in a study of shared clonotypes between healthy human individuals. Sequencing used immunoSEQ multiplex PCR; TCRdb keeps in-frame clones, though not all of them. The sample shows fewer than 1.4 million clones, 75% to 80% of them seen only once. This CDR3 is built from 16 residues. CDR1 is SGHTA, CDR2 FQGNSA, per germline. V was cut by 5 bases and J by 5 bases, with 18 bases left in between. The chain carries TRBV7-2 and TRBJ1-4; D is ambiguous. The specimen was memory CD4+ T cells from PBMCs. The subset is: CD45RA-negative fraction. This receptor was obtained from a man aged 18 to 35 in good health. Some clones in this sample may be carry-over from other donors' samples. CDR3 sequence: CASSLLGPNTNEKLFF. The CDR3 DNA reads TGTGCCAGCAGCCTACTCGGGCCCAATACGAATGAAAAACTGTTTTTT.